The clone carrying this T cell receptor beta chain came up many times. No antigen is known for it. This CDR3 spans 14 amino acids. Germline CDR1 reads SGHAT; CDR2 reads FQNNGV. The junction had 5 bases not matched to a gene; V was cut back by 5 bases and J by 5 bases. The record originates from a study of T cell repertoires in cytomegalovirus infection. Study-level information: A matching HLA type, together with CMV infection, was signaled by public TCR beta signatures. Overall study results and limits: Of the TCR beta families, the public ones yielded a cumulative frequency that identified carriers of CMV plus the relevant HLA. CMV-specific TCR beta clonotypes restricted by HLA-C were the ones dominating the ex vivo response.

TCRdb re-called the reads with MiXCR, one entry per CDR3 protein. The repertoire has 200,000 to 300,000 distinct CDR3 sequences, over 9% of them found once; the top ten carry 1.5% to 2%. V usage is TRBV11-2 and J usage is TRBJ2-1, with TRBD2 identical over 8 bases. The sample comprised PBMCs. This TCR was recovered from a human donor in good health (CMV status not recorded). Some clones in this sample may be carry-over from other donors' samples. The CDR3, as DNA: TGTGCCAGCAGCCCGGGACTAGGGGACAATGAGCAGTTCTTC. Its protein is CASSPGLGDNEQFF.